One sample yielded the 5 T cell receptor beta chains listed below, sequenced in a study of blood T cell repertoires in COVID-19. Some clones are missing from TCRdb's copy, which holds only in-frame ones; the method was immunoSEQ multiplex PCR. The table lists approximately 170,000 clones, around 83% of them singletons. Sequencing was done on a sample of peripheral blood. These receptors were obtained from an elderly woman in a cohort sampled during active or convalescent COVID-19.

The V call is TRBV12-3 or TRBV12-4, the J call TRBJ2-3; 8 bases align to TRBD1. The CDR3 has 13 residues. The junction had 8 bases not matched to a gene; V was cut back by 8 bases and J by 7 bases. This CDR3 is CASGGQGAYTQYF. The CDR3 DNA reads TGTGCCAGCGGTGGCCAGGGGGCATATACGCAGTATTTT.

The rearrangement uses TRBV21-1 and TRBJ2-5; no DNA check was done on the table's D call, TRBD2. TRBV21-1 represents a pseudogene. The CDR3 totals 17 residues. CDR3 region: CASSKRGGGRRQETQYF. The CDR3 DNA reads TGTGCCAGCAGCAAAAGGGGAGGGGGGAGGCGGCAGGAGACCCAGTACTTC.

The chain is built from TRBV9 and TRBJ1-4; 10 nucleotides align to TRBD1. V trimming: 0 bases; J trimming: 7 bases; junction bases outside the gene matches: 12. The germline V gene encodes CDR1 SGDLS and CDR2 YYNGEE. The CDR3 covers 18 residues. The CDR3 protein is CASSVGRMGTGASEKLFF. The CDR3 DNA reads as TGTGCCAGCAGCGTAGGTCGAATGGGGACAGGGGCTAGTGAAAAACTGTTTTTT.

The CDR3 loop reads CASSLGTGFHEQYV. The CDR3 region has the DNA TGTGCCAGCAGCTTAGGGACAGGGTTTCACGAGCAGTACGTC. The V gene is TRBV7-9, the J gene TRBJ2-7, with TRBD1 matching over 8 bases. The junction had 4 bases not matched to a gene; V was cut back by 1 base and J by 5 bases. The CDR3 length is 14 residues. Germline V gene lookup returns CDR1 SEHNR and CDR2 FQNEAQ (reference sequence).

The CDR3 protein is CASSWGRSAAFF. CDR3 DNA sequence: TGTGCCAGCAGCTGGGGCCGCTCGGCAGCTTTCTTT. The V gene is TRBV7-9, the J gene TRBJ1-1; tentatively, D is TRBD1 (5 bases). The V gene's germline CDR1 is SEHNR and CDR2 FQNEAQ (reference sequence). The ends were cut back, 4 bases at V and 10 bases at J, with 13 bases in the middle. This CDR3 has 12 residues.